Below are 6 T cell receptor beta chains sequenced from a single sample in a study of blood T cells in healthy people across ages. Primers used in a second PCR of about 6 to 11 cycles were a sample-barcoded 5' primer and a J-beta primer mix. MiXCR, applied by TCRdb to the 5' RACE reads, yields one record per CDR3 protein. Seen here are more than 700,000 distinct CDR3 sequences, about 53% observed once, and the top ten hold around 40%. Sequencing was performed on blood. Receptor source: an elderly man in good health.

V gene TRBV29-1 combines with J gene TRBJ1-1; possible D gene TRBD1, 6 bases. Looked up from germline, CDR1 is SQVTM and CDR2 is ANQGSEA. The CDR3 consists of 11 residues. V lost 5 bases and J 8 bases, leaving 12 bases between the germline ends. DNA of the CDR3: TGCAGCGTTAGGGGGGCAGGCGAAGCTTTCTTT. It specifies CSVRGAGEAFF.

The CDR3 sequence is CASSLGSVNQETQYF. DNA of the CDR3: TGCGCCAGCAGCCTCGGTAGTGTCAACCAAGAGACCCAGTACTTC. The J gene is TRBJ2-5, the V gene TRBV5-1; D gene unclear. The CDR3 is 15 residues long. Deletions cut 4 bases from V and 0 bases from J, with 13 bases between. Germline V CDR1 and CDR2: SGHRS, YFSETQ. Supplemented by reference TRBV5-1 and TRBJ2-5, the full variable domain reads KAGVTQTPRYLIKTRGQQVTLSCSPISGHRSVSWYQQTPGQGLQFLFEYFSETQRNKGNFPGRFSGRQFSNSRSEMNVSTLELGDSALYLCASSLGSVNQETQYFGPGTRLLVL.

The CDR3 sequence: CASSPEEGPKNIQYF. For the CDR3, the DNA is TGTGCCAGCAGCCCGGAGGAGGGCCCAAAAAACATTCAGTACTTC. The chain uses TRBV3-1 and TRBJ2-4; D may be TRBD2 (6 bases). The CDR3 has 15 amino acids. The V end was cut by 4 bases, the J end by 4 bases, with 14 bases between. The germline gives CDR1 LGHDT, CDR2 YNNKEL (reference sequence). Looking up the rest from reference TRBV3-1 and TRBJ2-4 gives the full variable domain: DTAVSQTPKYLVTQMGNDKSIKCEQNLGHDTMYWYKQDSKKFLKIMFSYNNKELIINETVPNRFSPKSPDKAHLNLHINSLELGDSAVYFCASSPEEGPKNIQYFGAGTRLSVL.

The chain couples TRBV20-1 to TRBJ2-5, with D maybe TRBD2 (6 bases). V lost 3 bases, J lost 2 bases, and 16 bases lay in between. The CDR3 is 15 amino acids. The germline V gene encodes CDR1 DFQATT and CDR2 SNEGSKA (reference sequence). The CDR3 DNA sequence: TGCAGTGCTAGTCAAGCGGGTGCCCGTCAAGAGACCCAGTACTTC. It yields the protein CSASQAGARQETQYF.

The rearrangement joins TRBV18 to TRBJ2-5, with D possibly TRBD1 on 5 matching bases. With the DNA end fitting TRBJ2-7 better, the J assignment may be wrong. The CDR3 runs to 15 residues. CDR1 is KGHSH, CDR2 LQKENI, per germline. The CDR3 sequence: CASSPLGQRYYEQYF. In nucleotides, the CDR3 is TGTGCCAGCTCACCACTTGGACAACGGTACTACGAGCAGTACTTC.

The table lists this clonotype with a few counts. The gene calls are TRBV20-1 and TRBJ2-3; D is unclear. The CDR3 covers 14 residues. V was pared by 6 bases and J by 2 bases, with 15 bases between. The germline CDR1 and CDR2 sequences are DFQATT and SNEGSKA (reference sequence). The CDR3 reads CSARRVESTDTQYF. The CDR3 DNA reads TGCAGTGCCCGAAGGGTTGAATCCACAGATACGCAGTATTTT.